Listed below are T cell receptor beta chains from one sample, sequenced in a study of blood T cells in healthy people across ages. MiXCR, run by TCRdb on the 5' RACE reads, gives a single entry per CDR3 protein. The data hold 650,000 to 800,000 distinct CDR3 sequences, with under 45% observed a single time. Sequencing was carried out using blood. Every receptor here comes from a man in his 60s in good health. Each CDR3 is given with its conserved first and last residue. The order of the fields is V gene, D gene, J gene, clone size, CDR3 DNA, CDR3 protein. D genes are given only for firm matches. Size is omitted from some rows. Given values are once, few, many or a class for expanded clones.

TRBV9,TRBD1,TRBJ1-6,.,TGTGCCAGCAGCACGGGACAGGGCTGGAGTTCACCCCTCCACTTT,CASSTGQGWSSPLHF
TRBV20-1,.,TRBJ2-4,.,TGCAGTGCTAGAGAGGGCTCACAGGGTTGGGAGCAGTACTTC,CSAREGSQGWEQYF
TRBV18,.,TRBJ1-2,.,TGTGCCAGCTCTCCGAGGGAAGCTAACTATGGCTACACCTTC,CASSPREANYGYTF
TRBV20-1,.,TRBJ1-5,.,TGCAGTGCTAGCCGGGCCCCTCAGTCCCAGCATTTT,CSASRAPQSQHF
TRBV2,.,TRBJ2-5,once,TGTGCCAGCAGTGGGACGGACGTCCAAGAGACCCAGTACTTC,CASSGTDVQETQYF
TRBV20-1,.,TRBJ1-2,.,TGCAGTGCTAGAGGGAGTAAAACCTATGGCTACACCTTC,CSARGSKTYGYTF
TRBV20-1,.,TRBJ2-7,.,TGCAGTGCTAGATCTGCCGATTCCTACGAGCAGTACTTC,CSARSADSYEQYF
TRBV7-9,.,TRBJ1-2,.,TGTGCCAGCAGCTACGGACAGTCTGCTGGCTACACCTTC,CASSYGQSAGYTF
TRBV7-9,.,TRBJ1-5,.,TGTGCCAGCAGCTTACAGCCGATAGGGCATTTT,CASSLQPIGHF
TRBV5-1,TRBD2,TRBJ2-7,.,TGCGCCAGCAGCCCGGGACTAGCGGTCTACAATGAGCAGTACTTC,CASSPGLAVYNEQYF
TRBV6-6,.,TRBJ2-1,.,TGTGCCAGCAGTTACGAGAGGGAAAAGCAGTTCTTC,CASSYEREKQFF
TRBV20-1,TRBD1,TRBJ2-1,.,TGCAGTGCTGACCTTCCGATGGGACAGGCCAGGGGACGGGGGCAGTTCTTC,CSADLPMGQARGRGQFF
TRBV20-1,.,TRBJ1-5,few,TGCAGTGTCCGGTCCCCAAATCAGCCCCAGCATTTT,CSVRSPNQPQHF
TRBV18,.,TRBJ2-6,few,TGTGCCAGCTCACCTGTACAGATAGTCTCTGGGGCCAACGTCCTGACTTTC,CASSPVQIVSGANVLTF
TRBV3-1,.,TRBJ2-3,few,TGTGCCAGCAGCCAAGTGTTAGTAGGGGATACGCAGTATTTT,CASSQVLVGDTQYF
TRBV7-2,.,TRBJ2-2,.,TGTGCCAGCAGCCCCCTCGGGGGCAACGGGGAGCTGTTTTTT,CASSPLGGNGELFF
TRBV7-2,.,TRBJ2-3,few,TGTGCCAGCAGCCGCCAGAGGGTCGTGACAGATACGCAGTATTTT,CASSRQRVVTDTQYF
TRBV28,.,TRBJ2-3,.,TGTGCCAGCAAGGAGACGGGTCGGACAGATACGCAGTATTTT,CASKETGRTDTQYF
TRBV15,TRBD2,TRBJ2-3,few,TGTGCCACCAGCACCACTAGCGGAGGGAAGGCAGATACGCAGTATTTT,CATSTTSGGKADTQYF
TRBV20-1,.,TRBJ1-1,.,TGCAGTGCTTTTCTCATGGGGGGAATGAACACTGAAGCTTTCTTT,CSAFLMGGMNTEAFF
TRBV4-1,TRBD1,TRBJ2-3,many,TGCGCCAGCAGCCAAGATAGGGGGACAGGGCAGGGAGATACGCAGTATTTT,CASSQDRGTGQGDTQYF
TRBV12-3/TRBV12-4,.,TRBJ1-6,few,TGTGCCAGCAGTCCCATTTCTTCTCGATCACCCCTCCACTTT,CASSPISSRSPLHF
TRBV20-1,TRBD2,TRBJ2-3,.,TGCAGTGCTGGAGAGCGGGCGGGGGGACCAGATACGCAGTATTTT,CSAGERAGGPDTQYF
TRBV10-3,.,TRBJ2-1,few,TGTGCCATCAGTGGTGTCCGGGATGAGCAGTTCTTC,CAISGVRDEQFF
TRBV9,TRBD1,TRBJ1-6,.,TGTGCCAGCAGCGGACAGGGGGGGTATTCACCCCTCCACTTT,CASSGQGGYSPLHF
TRBV4-3,.,TRBJ1-1,.,TGCGCCAGCAGCCATCTAAGGCAGGCTCGAAGAGACACTGAAGCTTTCTTT,CASSHLRQARRDTEAFF
TRBV5-1,.,TRBJ2-2,few,TGCGCCAGCAGCTTGGTACAGGGAAGTACCGGGGAGCTGTTTTTT,CASSLVQGSTGELFF
TRBV11-2,TRBD1,TRBJ1-2,few,TGTGCCAGCAGCTCGACAGGGGTTAACTATGGCTACACCTTC,CASSSTGVNYGYTF
TRBV3-1,.,TRBJ2-7,.,TGTGCCAGCAGCCAAGACAGGGAAATCTACGAGCAGTACTTC,CASSQDREIYEQYF
TRBV6-2/TRBV6-3,.,TRBJ2-5,few,TGTGCCAGCAGTTACAGGAGACAAGAGACCCAGTACTTC,CASSYRRQETQYF
TRBV20-1,.,TRBJ1-1,few,TGCAGTGCTTTCAGGAGCACTGAAGCTTTCTTT,CSAFRSTEAFF
TRBV9,TRBD1,TRBJ2-5,few,TGTGCCAGCAGCAGAGAGACAGGGGGTCTGGAGACCCAGTACTTC,CASSRETGGLETQYF
TRBV21-1,.,TRBJ1-3,.,TGTGCCAGCAGCAAAGCCCCCATTTATAAAACTGGAAACATCATATATTTT,CASSKAPIYKTGNIIYF
TRBV28,.,TRBJ2-5,.,TGTGCCAGCAGTTTGACTAGCAGGGGTGAGACCCAGTACTTC,CASSLTSRGETQYF
TRBV11-2,.,TRBJ2-4,.,TGTGCCAGCAGCCCCGACTGGGAAGTAGCCAAAAACATTCAGTACTTC,CASSPDWEVAKNIQYF
TRBV5-1,TRBD1,TRBJ1-4,.,TGCGCCAGCGCCAGGGGGGGGTGTGCAACTAATGAAAAACTGTTTTTT,CASARGGCATNEKLFF
TRBV7-2,TRBD2,TRBJ2-1,.,TGTGCCAGCAACCCGGGACTAGTGAATGAGCAGTTCTTC,CASNPGLVNEQFF
TRBV6-5,.,TRBJ2-4,few,TGTGCCAGCAGTTACTCGATCGGGACGGAAAACATTCAGTACTTC,CASSYSIGTENIQYF
TRBV6-2/TRBV6-3,.,TRBJ2-6,few,TGTGCCAGCAGTTTACAGGGTAGGGCCAACGTCCTGACTTTC,CASSLQGRANVLTF
TRBV20-1,TRBD2,TRBJ2-7,once,TGCAGTGCTGGGGAGGGTAACGAGCAGTACTTC,CSAGEGNEQYF
TRBV29-1,.,TRBJ1-2,.,TGCAGCGTTATGAGGCAGGGACCCGATAACTATGGCTACACCTTC,CSVMRQGPDNYGYTF
TRBV4-2,TRBD2,TRBJ2-5,.,TGTGCCAGCAGCCGGTCTAGCGGGTTTGAGACCCAGTACTTC,CASSRSSGFETQYF
TRBV7-6,.,TRBJ2-1,few,TGTGCCAGCAGCTTAGAGGCCATATCCTACAATGAGCAGTTCTTC,CASSLEAISYNEQFF
TRBV7-9,.,TRBJ2-3,.,TGTGCCAGCGACCCCACAGATACGCAGTATTTT,CASDPTDTQYF
TRBV9,.,TRBJ2-1,.,TGTGCCAGCAGCGTAGAGTGGGTAGCAAGCAATGAGCAGTTCTTC,CASSVEWVASNEQFF
TRBV5-8,.,TRBJ2-5,.,TGTGCCAGCAGTAGGACGGTCTCTCTCGCCCAGTACTTC,CASSRTVSLAQYF
TRBV27,TRBD2,TRBJ2-7,.,TGTGCCAGCAGACTGTCTTCACCGGGACTAGCATACGAGCAGTACTTC,CASRLSSPGLAYEQYF
TRBV25-1,.,TRBJ1-2,few,TGTGCCAGCAGTGAGGGAAAAGGGACCTATGGCTACACCTTC,CASSEGKGTYGYTF
TRBV7-2,TRBD1,TRBJ1-5,.,TGTGCCAGCCGAGGACAGGTTAATCAGCCCCAGCATTTT,CASRGQVNQPQHF
TRBV5-1,.,TRBJ2-2,once,TGCGCCAGCAGCTCGGCAGGCCCTGGGGAGCTGTTTTTT,CASSSAGPGELFF
TRBV12-3/TRBV12-4,.,TRBJ1-6,few,TGTGCCAGCAGGACGGGGCTATTGGATTCACCCCTCCACTTT,CASRTGLLDSPLHF
TRBV7-9,.,TRBJ1-4,.,TGTGCCAGCAGCTTCTCTGAAGTCGGACAGATTAATGAAAAACTGTTTTTT,CASSFSEVGQINEKLFF
TRBV4-3,.,TRBJ1-5,.,TGCGCCAGCAGCAAGGATCTGGGCAATCAGCCCCAGCATTTT,CASSKDLGNQPQHF
TRBV7-7,.,TRBJ2-4,.,TGTGCTAGCAGCGTACTCCAGACTAGTGAGCAGTACTTC,CASSVLQTSEQYF
TRBV20-1,TRBD1,TRBJ2-7,.,TGCAGTGCTACCCAATCCACAGGGGGGAGCTCCTACGAGCAGTACTTC,CSATQSTGGSSYEQYF
TRBV10-3,.,TRBJ1-6,few,TGTGCCATCAGAGCTAATACAGGGTTTGACTCACCCCTCCACTTT,CAIRANTGFDSPLHF
TRBV7-9,.,TRBJ2-2,.,TGTGCCAGCAGCTTAGCCCAGGGGAGCACCGGGGAGCTGTTTTTT,CASSLAQGSTGELFF
TRBV5-1,.,TRBJ2-7,.,TGCGCCAGCAGCCCCGGGCTCGGATACTACGGGCAGTACTTC,CASSPGLGYYGQYF
TRBV7-2,.,TRBJ2-7,few,TGTGCCAGCAGCCCGAATAGCAGGGGCGCCAACGAGCAGTACTTC,CASSPNSRGANEQYF
TRBV7-2,TRBD1,TRBJ1-5,.,TGTGCCAGCAGCGGGACCCAAATAGGGGGCGGTCAGCCCCAGCATTTT,CASSGTQIGGGQPQHF